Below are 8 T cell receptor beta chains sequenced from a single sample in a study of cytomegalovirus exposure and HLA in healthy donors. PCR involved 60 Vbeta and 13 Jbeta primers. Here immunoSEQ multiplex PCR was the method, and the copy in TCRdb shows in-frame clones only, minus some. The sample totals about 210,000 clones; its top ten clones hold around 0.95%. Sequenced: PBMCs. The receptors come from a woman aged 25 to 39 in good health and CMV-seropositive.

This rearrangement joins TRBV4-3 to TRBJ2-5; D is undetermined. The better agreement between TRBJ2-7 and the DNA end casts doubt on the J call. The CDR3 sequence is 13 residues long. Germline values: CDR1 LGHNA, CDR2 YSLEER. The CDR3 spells CASSQESWGEQYF. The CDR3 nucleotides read TGCGCCAGCAGCCAAGAAAGCTGGGGCGAGCAGTACTTC.

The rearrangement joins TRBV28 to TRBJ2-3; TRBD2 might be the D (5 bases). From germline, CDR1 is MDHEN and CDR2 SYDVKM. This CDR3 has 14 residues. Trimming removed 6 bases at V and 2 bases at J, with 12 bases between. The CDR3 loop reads CASSSGLHTDTQYF. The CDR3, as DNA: TGTGCCAGCAGCTCCGGACTCCACACAGATACGCAGTATTTT. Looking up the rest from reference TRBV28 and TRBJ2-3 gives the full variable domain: DVKVTQSSRYLVKRTGEKVFLECVQDMDHENMFWYRQDPGLGLRLIYFSYDVKMKEKGDIPEGYSVSREKKERFSLILESASTNQTSMYLCASSSGLHTDTQYFGPGTRLTVL.

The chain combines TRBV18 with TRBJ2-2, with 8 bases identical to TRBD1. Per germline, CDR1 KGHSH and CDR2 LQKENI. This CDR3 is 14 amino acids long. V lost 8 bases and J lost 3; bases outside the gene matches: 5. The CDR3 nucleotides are TGTGCCAGCCTGGGACAGGCGGACACCGGGGAGCTGTTTTTT. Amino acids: CASLGQADTGELFF.

The CDR3 DNA reads TGTGCCAGCAACCGAAATGGACTAGTCTCCTACGAGCAGTACTTC. Translation: CASNRNGLVSYEQYF. This chain uses TRBV2 with TRBJ2-7; TRBD2 aligns across 7 bases. The junction had 9 bases not matched to a gene; V was cut back by 7 bases and J by 0 bases. Germline CDR1 reads SNHLY; CDR2 reads FYNNEI. The CDR3 runs 15 residues.

The CDR3 region has the DNA TGTGCCAGCAGTTTATTCGGGGTAGGAGGTTATAGCAATCAGCCCCAGCATTTT. Protein product: CASSLFGVGGYSNQPQHF. V is TRBV27 and J is TRBJ1-5; D not certain. V lost 1 base to trimming and J lost 0 bases, with 16 bases between them. CDR1 and CDR2 (germline): MNHEY, SMNVEV (reference sequence). This CDR3 has 18 residues.

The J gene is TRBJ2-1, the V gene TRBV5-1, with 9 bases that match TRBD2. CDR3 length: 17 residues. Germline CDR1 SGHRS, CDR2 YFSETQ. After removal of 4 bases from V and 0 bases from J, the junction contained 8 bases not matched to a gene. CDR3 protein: CASSGRTSESSYNEQFF. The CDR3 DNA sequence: TGCGCCAGCAGCGGACGGACTAGCGAGAGCTCCTACAATGAGCAGTTCTTC.

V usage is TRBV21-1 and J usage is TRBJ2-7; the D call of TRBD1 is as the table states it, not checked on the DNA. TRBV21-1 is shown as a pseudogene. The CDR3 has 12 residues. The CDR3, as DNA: TGTGCCAGCACAGGGGGCTTATACGAGCAGTACTTC. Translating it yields CASTGGLYEQYF.

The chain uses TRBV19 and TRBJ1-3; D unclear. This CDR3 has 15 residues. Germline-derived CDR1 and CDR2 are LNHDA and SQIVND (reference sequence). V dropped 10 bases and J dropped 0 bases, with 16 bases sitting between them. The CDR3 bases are TGTGCCACCGCCCCAGGAGGGTCCTCTGGAAACACCATATATTTT. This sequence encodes CATAPGGSSGNTIYF.